A selection of T cell receptor beta chains follows, all from one sample in a study of cytomegalovirus exposure and HLA in healthy donors. Measured with immunoSEQ multiplex PCR; TCRdb has only the in-frame clones, and not every one. The sample carries 110,000 to 150,000 clones, approximately 79% recorded once. What was sequenced was PBMCs. Receptors were obtained from a woman aged 25 to 39 in good health and CMV-seronegative. The CDR3 runs from the conserved cysteine through the conserved F or W. D genes are given only for firm matches. Rows give clone size only sometimes, using once, few, many, or a class for an expanded clone.

-	TRBJ1-6	few	TRBV7-9	CASNEKTASPLHF	TGTGCCAGCAACGAGAAGACAGCCTCACCCCTCCACTTT
-	TRBJ1-2	once	TRBV15	CATSRPTDPNYGYTF	TGTGCCACCAGCAGACCGACAGACCCTAACTATGGCTACACCTTC
TRBD2	TRBJ2-3	-	TRBV4-3	CASSLLRGAQSDTQYF	TGCGCCAGCAGCCTACTGCGGGGGGCCCAGTCAGATACGCAGTATTTT
-	TRBJ1-1	-	TRBV7-2	CASKLGQNTEAFF	TGTGCCAGCAAGTTAGGACAGAACACTGAAGCTTTCTTT
-	TRBJ2-1	-	TRBV14	CASSQAGWGRYNEQFF	TGTGCCAGCAGCCAAGCGGGCTGGGGGAGGTACAATGAGCAGTTCTTC
TRBD1	TRBJ2-7	-	TRBV10-3	CAISARDRGTYEQYF	TGTGCCATCAGTGCGCGGGACAGGGGGACCTACGAGCAGTACTTC
TRBD1	TRBJ1-2	-	TRBV5-1	CASSLGTARTNYGYTF	TGCGCCAGCAGCCTTGGGACAGCACGTACTAACTATGGCTACACCTTC
-	TRBJ1-6	-	TRBV4-2	CASSQDRGESSYNSPLHF	TGTGCCAGCAGCCAAGATCGAGGAGAGAGCTCCTATAATTCACCCCTCCACTTT
TRBD1	TRBJ1-1	few	TRBV29-1	CSVDPSDRSLNTEAFF	TGCAGCGTTGACCCTTCGGACAGGTCGCTCAACACTGAAGCTTTCTTT
-	TRBJ1-5	-	TRBV15	CATSRQGGSNQPQHF	TGTGCCACCAGCAGACAGGGTGGGAGCAATCAGCCCCAGCATTTT
TRBD2	TRBJ2-3	-	TRBV4-1	CASSKATSGSTDTQYF	TGCGCCAGCAGCAAAGCCACTAGCGGGAGCACAGATACGCAGTATTTT
-	TRBJ1-1	-	TRBV27	CATRGRAENTEAFF	TGTGCCACCCGAGGGCGGGCCGAGAACACTGAAGCTTTCTTT
TRBD1	TRBJ2-7	-	TRBV5-1	CASSQGTGGEQYF	TGCGCCAGCAGCCAAGGGACAGGGGGTGAGCAGTACTTC
-	TRBJ2-7	-	TRBV18	CASSPGRTYEQYF	TGTGCCAGCTCACCAGGCAGGACCTACGAGCAGTACTTC
TRBD2	TRBJ2-1	-	TRBV2	CTLAGGPSRQFF	TGTACTCTAGCGGGGGGCCCCAGTAGGCAGTTCTTC
TRBD1	TRBJ2-2	-	TRBV6-1	CASSEGTGAGELFF	TGTGCCAGCAGTGAAGGGACAGGGGCCGGGGAGCTGTTTTTT
TRBD1	TRBJ1-1	-	TRBV5-1	CASSYGTGDRETEAFF	TGCGCCAGCAGCTACGGGACAGGGGATCGAGAGACTGAAGCTTTCTTT
TRBD1	TRBJ2-6	few	TRBV2	CASRDRSSGANVLTF	TGTGCCAGCAGGGACAGGAGCTCTGGGGCCAACGTCCTGACTTTC
TRBD1	TRBJ2-7	-	TRBV7-9	CASSPGTGGLYEQYF	TGTGCCAGCAGCCCCGGGACAGGGGGCTTATACGAGCAGTACTTC
TRBD2	TRBJ2-5	-	TRBV15	CATSKGRGGQETQYF	TGTGCCACCAGCAAGGGGCGGGGGGGCCAGGAGACCCAGTACTTC
-	TRBJ1-1	-	TRBV29-1	CSVDQGRGTEAFF	TGCAGCGTTGATCAAGGGAGAGGGACTGAAGCTTTCTTT
-	TRBJ1-4	-	TRBV6-6	CASAPVFTNEKLFF	TGTGCCAGCGCTCCAGTGTTCACTAATGAAAAACTGTTTTTT
-	TRBJ1-5	-	TRBV6-1	CASSEGWGLGQPQHF	TGTGCCAGCAGTGAAGGATGGGGCTTAGGTCAGCCCCAGCATTTT
-	TRBJ1-1	-	TRBV18	CASSLIARDTARQNTEAFF	TGTGCCAGCTCACTGATCGCACGGGACACGGCCAGGCAGAACACTGAAGCTTTCTTT
-	TRBJ1-6	-	TRBV7-9	CASSLRGDNSPLHF	TGTGCCAGCAGCTTACGCGGGGATAATTCACCCCTCCACTTT
TRBD2	TRBJ2-3	-	TRBV27	CASTSPAGGHGDTQYF	TGTGCCAGCACCTCCCCAGCGGGGGGCCACGGAGATACGCAGTATTTT
TRBD2	TRBJ2-1	-	TRBV7-9	CSSSKSLAGVGYNEQFF	TGTTCCAGCAGTAAATCTTTGGCGGGGGTAGGTTACAATGAGCAGTTCTTC
TRBD1	TRBJ2-7	-	TRBV27	CASSLGTGGSYEQYF	TGTGCCAGCAGTTTAGGGACAGGGGGGTCCTACGAGCAGTACTTC
-	TRBJ1-1	-	TRBV7-2	CASSLPGMNTEAFF	TGTGCCAGCAGCTTACCAGGCATGAACACTGAAGCTTTCTTT
-	TRBJ1-3	-	TRBV6-5	CASSYSNRARGNTIYF	TGTGCCAGCAGTTACTCGAACAGGGCCCGTGGAAACACCATATATTTT
TRBD1	TRBJ1-2	once	TRBV5-8	CASSLDRGYGYTF	TGTGCCAGCAGCTTGGACAGGGGCTATGGCTACACCTTC
-	TRBJ2-1	-	TRBV9	CASSVRGQGAYNEQFF	TGTGCCAGCAGCGTACGTGGGCAGGGCGCTTACAATGAGCAGTTCTTC